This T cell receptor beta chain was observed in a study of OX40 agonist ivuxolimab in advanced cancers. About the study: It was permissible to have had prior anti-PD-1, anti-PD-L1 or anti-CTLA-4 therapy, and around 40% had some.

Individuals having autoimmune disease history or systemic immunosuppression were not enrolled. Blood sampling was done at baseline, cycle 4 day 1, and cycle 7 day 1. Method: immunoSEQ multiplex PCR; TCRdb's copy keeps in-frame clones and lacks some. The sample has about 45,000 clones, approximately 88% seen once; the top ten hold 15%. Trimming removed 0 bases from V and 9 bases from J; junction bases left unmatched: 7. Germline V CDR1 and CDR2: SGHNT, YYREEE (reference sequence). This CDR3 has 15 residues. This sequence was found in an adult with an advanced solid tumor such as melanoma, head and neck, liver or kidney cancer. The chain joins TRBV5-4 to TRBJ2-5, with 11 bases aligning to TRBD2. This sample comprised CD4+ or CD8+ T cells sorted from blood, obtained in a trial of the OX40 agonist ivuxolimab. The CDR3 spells CASSLAASGGPAQYF. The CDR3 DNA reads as TGTGCCAGCAGCTTGGCCGCTAGCGGGGGGCCTGCCCAGTACTTC. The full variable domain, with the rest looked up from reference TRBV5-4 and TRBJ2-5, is ETGVTQSPTHLIKTRGQQVTLRCSSQSGHNTVSWYQQALGQGPQFIFQYYREEENGRGNFPPRFSGLQFPNYSSELNVNALELDDSALYLCASSLAASGGPAQYFGPGTRLLVL.